A selection of T cell receptor beta chains follows, all from one sample in a study of a mutant IDH1 vaccine in newly diagnosed glioma. For these TCRs, the target antigens are not known. Assay used: immunoSEQ multiplex PCR; TCRdb lists only in-frame clones, some missing. The data show around 66,000 clones, with 80% seen just once and 5% to 6.5% held by the top ten. The sequencing used PBMCs, collected from a glioma patient whose treatment included an IDH1 peptide vaccine. Every receptor here comes from a man over 45 with glioma. CDR3s include the opening cysteine and the closing phenylalanine or tryptophan.

j_call: TRBJ1-1
v_call: TRBV6-5
cdr3_aa: CATSRREDTEAFF

j_call: TRBJ1-6
v_call: TRBV5-1
cdr3_aa: CASSPGQVVGPLHF

j_call: TRBJ1-4
v_call: TRBV11-2
cdr3_aa: CASSFERGGGKLFF

j_call: TRBJ2-7
v_call: TRBV6-1
cdr3_aa: CASSGQGRLVYEQYF

j_call: TRBJ1-5
v_call: TRBV15
cdr3_aa: CATSRDLVQAINQPQHF

j_call: TRBJ2-1
v_call: TRBV19
cdr3_aa: CASSTGTTYNEQFF

j_call: TRBJ2-1
v_call: TRBV7-2
cdr3_aa: CASSVGLGGSSSYNEQFF

j_call: TRBJ1-2
v_call: TRBV11-3
cdr3_aa: CASSRDRGSNYGYTF

j_call: TRBJ2-7
v_call: TRBV6-7
cdr3_aa: CATLVQEHYEQYF

j_call: TRBJ2-3
v_call: TRBV6-1
cdr3_aa: CASSRGSADTQYF

j_call: TRBJ2-1
v_call: TRBV5-1
cdr3_aa: CASSLGTSVYNEQFF

j_call: TRBJ1-1
v_call: TRBV4-3
cdr3_aa: CASSQGRRMLNTEAFF

j_call: TRBJ2-1
v_call: TRBV19
cdr3_aa: CASHTGVTNEQFF

j_call: TRBJ1-1
v_call: TRBV30
cdr3_aa: CAWSVGLRTEAFF

j_call: TRBJ1-1
v_call: TRBV19
cdr3_aa: CASSADRGGTEAFF

j_call: TRBJ2-3
v_call: TRBV2
cdr3_aa: CASSEGEAVAADTQYF

j_call: TRBJ2-3
v_call: TRBV6-1
cdr3_aa: CASCWGGDTQYF

j_call: TRBJ2-7
v_call: TRBV19
cdr3_aa: CASSPLAGVNEQYF

j_call: TRBJ2-2
v_call: TRBV13
cdr3_aa: CASSTLNTGELFF

j_call: TRBJ2-3
v_call: TRBV5-5
cdr3_aa: CASSLEGRDTQYF

j_call: TRBJ1-3
v_call: TRBV6-1
cdr3_aa: CASSELGKGNTIYF

j_call: TRBJ1-1
v_call: TRBV18
cdr3_aa: CASSPTLGVNTEAFF

j_call: TRBJ1-1
v_call: TRBV19
cdr3_aa: CASRGQGATEAFF

j_call: TRBJ2-1
v_call: TRBV28
cdr3_aa: CATGVLYNEQFF

j_call: TRBJ2-3
v_call: TRBV15
cdr3_aa: CATSAGTSVNTDTQYF

j_call: TRBJ1-1
v_call: TRBV2
cdr3_aa: CASTSGGGTEAFF

j_call: TRBJ1-2
v_call: TRBV7-9
cdr3_aa: CASDADTSGYTF

j_call: TRBJ1-1
v_call: TRBV7-9
cdr3_aa: CASSLATGRIVDTEAFF

j_call: TRBJ2-7
v_call: TRBV28
cdr3_aa: CASSSAGVSGLQYEQYF

j_call: TRBJ1-1
v_call: TRBV6-1
cdr3_aa: CASSEDTLNTEAFF

j_call: TRBJ2-7
v_call: TRBV6-5
cdr3_aa: CASSYSDGSYEQYF

j_call: TRBJ2-7
v_call: TRBV5-5
cdr3_aa: CASSAGVEYEQYF

j_call: TRBJ1-3
v_call: TRBV14
cdr3_aa: CASSHSGAGNTIYF

j_call: TRBJ2-2
v_call: TRBV7-3
cdr3_aa: CASSLASPAELFF

j_call: TRBJ2-7
v_call: TRBV11-2
cdr3_aa: CASSSEGRYEQYF

j_call: TRBJ2-3
v_call: TRBV7-2
cdr3_aa: CASSLVGGNLPSDTQYF

j_call: TRBJ1-1
v_call: TRBV18
cdr3_aa: CASSPPNQGTNTEAFF

j_call: TRBJ2-1
v_call: TRBV7-9
cdr3_aa: CASSPRVSGRGYNEQFF